One sample yielded the 27 T cell receptor beta chains listed below, sequenced in a study of chemoradiotherapy in HPV16-positive cancers. Sequencing was performed with immunoSEQ multiplex PCR; in TCRdb, only in-frame clones are kept and a portion is missing. The repertoire holds under 70,000 clones, with under 95% as singletons. Sequenced here: blood, sampled from a patient who underwent chemoradiotherapy. Source of these receptors: a human donor with HPV-associated anogenital cancer.

This clone came up once. The V and J genes are TRBV5-4 and TRBJ2-3; D is unresolved. The CDR3 consists of 13 residues. V was shortened by 4 bases and J by 6 bases, with 12 bases between the two germline ends. Per germline, CDR1 SGHNT and CDR2 YYREEE (reference sequence). Here the CDR3 DNA reads TGTGCCAGCAGCGAGATCCGCCCGGATACGCAGTATTTT. Protein sequence: CASSEIRPDTQYF.

This sequence joins TRBV5-6 and TRBJ2-2, with 8 bases identical to TRBD2. CDR1 and CDR2 (germline): SGHDT, YYEEEE. The CDR3 runs 15 residues. Unmatched junction bases numbered 2, after V lost 1 base and J lost 3 bases. DNA of the CDR3: TGTGCCAGCAGCTTGCCGGGAGGGGACACCGGGGAGCTGTTTTTT. It encodes CASSLPGGDTGELFF. The full variable domain, its missing parts supplied by reference TRBV5-6 and TRBJ2-2, is DAGVTQSPTHLIKTRGQQVTLRCSPKSGHDTVSWYQQALGQGPQFIFQYYEEEERQRGNFPDRFSGHQFPNYSSELNVNALLLGDSALYLCASSLPGGDTGELFFGEGSRLTVL.

This sequence joins TRBV7-2 and TRBJ2-1; D is possibly TRBD1 or TRBD2 (6 bases each). CDR3 length: 16 residues. V lost 5 bases and J 7 bases, leaving 21 bases between the germline ends. Germline loops: CDR1 SGHTA, CDR2 FQGNSA. CDR3 amino acids: CASSPLGGGPTNEQFF. The CDR3 coding sequence is TGTGCCAGCAGCCCCCTCGGGGGCGGCCCTACGAATGAGCAGTTCTTC.

The V gene is TRBV19, the J gene TRBJ2-7, with D maybe TRBD1 (5 bases). Per the germline V gene, CDR1 is LNHDA and CDR2 is SQIVND (reference sequence). V was trimmed by 5 bases and J by 6 bases, leaving 17 bases between them. CDR3 length: 14 amino acids. The CDR3 is CASSQQVGATEQYF. CDR3 nucleotide sequence: TGTGCCAGTAGTCAACAGGTTGGGGCTACCGAGCAGTACTTC. The full variable domain, rest sourced from reference TRBV19 and TRBJ2-7, is DGGITQSPKYLFRKEGQNVTLSCEQNLNHDAMYWYRQDPGQGLRLIYYSQIVNDFQKGDIAEGYSVSREKKESFPLTVTSAQKNPTAFYLCASSQQVGATEQYFGPGTRLTVT.

The chain uses TRBV7-2 and TRBJ1-3; no clear D gene. Germline V gene sequence: CDR1 SGHTA, CDR2 FQGNSA. This CDR3 is built from 14 residues. The V end lost 1 base, the J end lost 4 bases, and 8 bases lay between the germline ends. The CDR3 is CASSLGGSGNTIYF. CDR3 nucleotide sequence: TGTGCCAGCAGCTTAGGAGGGTCAGGAAACACCATATATTTT. Variable domain in full (rest from reference TRBV7-2 and TRBJ1-3): GAGVSQSPSNKVTEKGKDVELRCDPISGHTALYWYRQSLGQGLEFLIYFQGNSAPDKSGLPSDRFSAERTGGSVSTLTIQRTQQEDSAVYLCASSLGGSGNTIYFGEGSWLTVV.

The chain uses TRBV15 and TRBJ2-3; D not certain. The CDR3 extends over 14 amino acids. Germline V gene sequence: CDR1 LNHNV, CDR2 YYDKDF (reference sequence). The V gene lost 0 bases and the J gene lost 3 bases, with 7 bases spanning the gap. The CDR3 spells CATSRDPPTDTQYF. The CDR3 DNA reads as TGTGCCACCAGCAGAGATCCCCCGACAGATACGCAGTATTTT.

The rearrangement joins TRBV19 to TRBJ1-3; D uncertain. The CDR3 is 14 residues long. Trimming removed 3 bases at V and 5 bases at J, with 11 bases between. Germline lookup yields CDR1 LNHDA and CDR2 SQIVND (reference sequence). CDR3 protein: CASSIGGDRNTIYF. CDR3 DNA sequence: TGTGCCAGTAGTATCGGCGGCGACCGAAACACCATATATTTT.

V and J are TRBV30 and TRBJ1-1, with 9 bases identical to TRBD1. V was pared by 8 bases and J by 0 bases, with 1 base of the junction left unmatched. Germline CDR1 GTSNPN, CDR2 SVGIG (reference sequence). CDR3 size: 12 residues. DNA for the CDR3: TGTGCCGGGACAGGGCTGAACACTGAAGCTTTCTTT. This encodes CAGTGLNTEAFF.

The chain couples TRBV11-2 to TRBJ2-5, with D perhaps given as TRBD1 or TRBD2 (6 bases each). Germline-derived CDR1 and CDR2 are SGHAT and FQNNGV. The CDR3 has 14 residues. V was shortened by 5 bases and J by 2 bases, with 12 bases between the two germline ends. CDR3 in amino acids: CASSRRGTQETQYF. CDR3 DNA sequence: TGTGCCAGCAGCCGGAGGGGGACGCAAGAGACCCAGTACTTC.

The V call is TRBV27, the J call TRBJ1-1; TRBD1 is a possible D gene (5 bases). V lost 0 bases and J 8 bases, leaving 7 bases between the germline ends. This CDR3 is 12 amino acids long. Germline lookup yields CDR1 MNHEY and CDR2 SMNVEV (reference sequence). The CDR3 DNA reads TGTGCCAGCAGTTTATCGGGGGGGGAAGCTTTCTTT. Its protein product is CASSLSGGEAFF.

The chain has TRBV5-1 and TRBJ2-5; D unresolved. The CDR3 is 14 amino acids. Trimming took off 1 base at V and 4 bases at J, with 11 bases between the two ends. Looked up from germline, CDR1 is SGHRS and CDR2 is YFSETQ. CDR3 sequence (DNA): TGCGCCAGCAGCTTGTCCGATTATGGAGAGACCCAGTACTTC. It yields the protein CASSLSDYGETQYF.

This chain connects TRBV19 to TRBJ2-5; TRBD2 aligns across 11 bases. CDR3 size: 15 residues. Trimming cost V 7 bases and J 4 bases; bases outside gene matches: 8. Germline CDR1 and CDR2: LNHDA and SQIVND (reference sequence). The CDR3 coding sequence is TGTGCCAGTACCCTGACTAGCGGGGTGGGAGAGACCCAGTACTTC. Amino acids: CASTLTSGVGETQYF.

V gene TRBV27 combines with J gene TRBJ2-6, with 8 nucleotides matching TRBD1. The CDR3 runs to 16 residues. Trimming cost V 2 bases and J 3 bases; bases outside gene matches: 3. The germline CDR1 and CDR2 sequences are MNHEY and SMNVEV (reference sequence). The CDR3 DNA reads TGTGCCAGCAGTTTACAGGGGGCGGGTGGGGCCAACGTCCTGACTTTC. This encodes CASSLQGAGGANVLTF. The full variable domain, its missing parts supplied by reference TRBV27 and TRBJ2-6, is EAQVTQNPRYLITVTGKKLTVTCSQNMNHEYMSWYRQDPGLGLRQIYYSMNVEVTDKGDVPEGYKVSRKEKRNFPLILESPSPNQTSLYFCASSLQGAGGANVLTFGAGSRLTVL.

The chain carries TRBV15 and TRBJ2-5; 9 bases are a match to TRBD1. The junction had 13 bases not matched to a gene; V was cut back by 4 bases and J by 4 bases. There are 17 residues in the CDR3. CDR1 is LNHNV, CDR2 YYDKDF, per germline (reference sequence). The CDR3 DNA is TGTGCCACCAGCATCCTCACCGGGACAGGGAAAGGAGAGACCCAGTACTTC. Translating it yields CATSILTGTGKGETQYF.

The chain carries TRBV5-6 and TRBJ1-2; D remains ambiguous. Between the trimmed V and J ends, which lost 6 bases and 6 bases, there was a span of 12 bases. The CDR3 covers 12 residues. The germline gives CDR1 SGHDT, CDR2 YYEEEE. The CDR3 sequence is CASTLGGNGYTF. The CDR3 DNA reads TGTGCCAGCACTTTAGGCGGAAATGGCTACACCTTC.

This sequence joins TRBV19 and TRBJ1-1; no clear D. Trimming left V 2 bases short and J 5 bases short, with 15 bases between. The CDR3 length is 15 residues. In germline, CDR1 is LNHDA, CDR2 SQIVND (reference sequence). CDR3 sequence: CASSISSAWGTEAFF. For the CDR3, the DNA is TGTGCCAGTAGTATATCGTCCGCGTGGGGTACTGAAGCTTTCTTT.

The chain links TRBV5-4 to TRBJ2-1; 10 bases agree with TRBD2. The CDR3 loop spans 15 amino acids. Trimming removed 2 bases from V and 7 bases from J; junction bases left unmatched: 6. Germline V CDR1 and CDR2: SGHNT, YYREEE (reference sequence). DNA for the CDR3: TGTGCCAGCAGCTTATCTAGCGGGGGAAGGAATGAGCAGTTCTTC. This gives the protein CASSLSSGGRNEQFF.

This chain's CDR3 is CASSLPSGGRTGELFF. The CDR3 nucleotides are TGTGCCAGCAGCCTTCCTAGCGGGGGGCGAACCGGGGAGCTGTTTTTT. V is TRBV13 and J is TRBJ2-2; TRBD2 matches at 11 bases. Unmatched junction bases numbered 7, after V lost 5 bases and J lost 5 bases. Germline CDR1 is PRHDT and CDR2 is FYEKMQ (reference sequence). There are 16 residues in the CDR3.

This clone appeared a single time. Written as DNA, the CDR3 is TGTGCCAGCAGCTTGGGGTCAGGGTCGCGGCAGCCCCAGCATTTT. Translated: CASSLGSGSRQPQHF. V usage is TRBV7-8 and J usage is TRBJ1-5; maybe TRBD1 (5 bases). V shed 3 bases and J shed 7 bases, with 16 bases lying between them. Germline assignment: CDR1 SGHVS and CDR2 FQNEAQ. The CDR3 is made up of 15 amino acids.

V gene TRBV6-6 combines with J gene TRBJ2-7; TRBD1 matches at 9 bases. Germline V gene data show CDR1 as MNHNY and CDR2 as SVGAGI (reference sequence). V lost 0 bases, J lost 7 bases, and 10 bases stayed unmatched. The CDR3 consists of 16 residues. The DNA of the CDR3 is TGTGCCAGCAGTTACTCCCCGGGACAGGGCACTTCGGAGCAGTACTTC. This codes for CASSYSPGQGTSEQYF.

This chain uses TRBV29-1 with TRBJ1-4; D remains unclear. Germline V CDR1 and CDR2: SQVTM, ANQGSEA. The CDR3 is 14 amino acids. Trimming pared 2 bases from V and 10 bases from J, leaving 17 bases between. The DNA for the CDR3 is TGCAGCGTTGAAATGCAGTCACACAAGGGAAAACTGTTTTTT. Protein: CSVEMQSHKGKLFF.

The gene calls are TRBV7-2 and TRBJ2-2, with 9 bases fitting TRBD1. CDR1 and CDR2 from the germline V gene are SGHTA and FQGNSA. The CDR3 consists of 16 residues. The junction had 10 bases not matched to a gene; V was cut back by 5 bases and J by 6 bases. The CDR3 spells CASSPMGQGAAGELFF. The CDR3 nucleotides are TGTGCCAGCAGCCCAATGGGACAGGGCGCAGCCGGGGAGCTGTTTTTT.

The rearrangement uses TRBV6-1 and TRBJ2-1; D uncertain. The CDR3 totals 13 residues. CDR1 is MNHNS, CDR2 SASEGT, per germline. Trimming pared 1 base from V and 6 bases from J, leaving 7 bases between. The CDR3 loop reads CASSEEYFNEQFF. CDR3 bases: TGTGCCAGCAGTGAAGAGTACTTCAATGAGCAGTTCTTC.

The chain has TRBV15 and TRBJ2-2; maybe TRBD2 (5 bases). This CDR3 comprises 16 residues. Germline values: CDR1 LNHNV, CDR2 YYDKDF (reference sequence). Trimming left V 3 bases short and J 2 bases short, with 13 bases between. The CDR3 region is CATSRSLVQNTGELFF. As DNA, the CDR3 is TGTGCCACCAGCAGGTCACTAGTACAAAACACCGGGGAGCTGTTTTTT.

The CDR3 DNA is TGTGCCAGCAGCGAAACTAGAGCAGAGACCCAGTACTTC. It specifies CASSETRAETQYF. The gene calls are TRBV9 and TRBJ2-5; perhaps TRBD2 as D (5 bases). Trimming cost V 3 bases and J 4 bases, with 10 bases left between them. Germline-derived CDR1 and CDR2 are SGDLS and YYNGEE. This CDR3 contains 13 residues.

The chain joins TRBV18 to TRBJ2-7; 7 bases match TRBD1. Germline-derived CDR1 and CDR2 are KGHSH and LQKENI. The V segment lost 5 bases and the J segment 2 bases; nucleotides outside the gene matches: 6. The CDR3 has 14 residues. CDR3 residues: CASSAPGTAYEQYF. For the CDR3, the DNA is TGTGCCAGCTCAGCTCCCGGGACAGCCTACGAGCAGTACTTC.

This chain connects TRBV7-2 to TRBJ1-4; 12 positions match TRBD1. Germline values: CDR1 SGHTA, CDR2 FQGNSA. V gave up 0 bases and J gave up 8 bases; unmatched junction bases: 1. This CDR3 has 15 amino acids. CDR3 coding DNA: TGTGCCAGCAGCTTAGCAGGGACAGGGGGCGAAAAACTGTTTTTT. It yields the protein CASSLAGTGGEKLFF.